The 9 T cell receptor beta chains given below trace back to one sample, sequenced in a study of T cell repertoires in cytomegalovirus infection. TCRdb reprocessed the reads via MiXCR and lists one record per CDR3 protein. This table has some 800,000 distinct CDR3 sequences, 25% to 35% appearing once. These receptors have no known antigen. The material was cultured CD8+ T cells from PBMCs, obtained from culture after CMV antigen stimulation. The origin of the receptors is a human donor in good health (CMV status not recorded). Some clones in this sample may be carry-over from other donors' samples.

The gene calls are TRBV15 and TRBJ2-7; 11 bases line up with TRBD1. The trim removed 7 bases at V and 6 bases at J, leaving 5 bases unmatched. This CDR3 contains 13 residues. Germline V CDR1 and CDR2: LNHNV, YYDKDF (reference sequence). The CDR3 nucleotides are TGTGCCACCACCGGACAGGGGGCGGGCGAGCAGTACTTC. This codes for CATTGQGAGEQYF.

The genes are TRBV6-2 or TRBV6-3 and TRBJ2-3; the D gene could be TRBD1 or TRBD2 (5 bases each). CDR3 length: 15 amino acids. CDR1 and CDR2 (germline): MNHEY, SVGEGT. V lost 8 bases, J lost 0 bases, and 15 bases lay in between. In nucleotides, the CDR3 is TGTGCCAGCGCTTGGGGGTTTCGGAGCACAGATACGCAGTATTTT. As protein: CASAWGFRSTDTQYF.

The chain is built from TRBV13 and TRBJ2-3, with 8 positions matching TRBD1. Unmatched junction bases numbered 7, after V lost 5 bases and J lost 3 bases. The CDR3 covers 15 residues. Looked up from germline, CDR1 is PRHDT and CDR2 is FYEKMQ (reference sequence). CDR3 DNA sequence: TGTGCCAGCAGCCAAACAGGGGGTAGGACAGATACGCAGTATTTT. It translates to CASSQTGGRTDTQYF.

The chain has TRBV29-1 and TRBJ2-1; D is unclear. The CDR3 sequence is 10 residues long. With 6 bases removed from V and 5 bases from J, the gap between germline ends came to 5 bases. Germline V gene data show CDR1 as SQVTM and CDR2 as ANQGSEA. CDR3 in amino acids: CSVDDNEQFF. CDR3 coding DNA: TGCAGCGTAGACGACAATGAGCAGTTCTTC.

The chain couples TRBV4-1 to TRBJ2-3, with 10 nucleotides matching TRBD1. Per the germline V gene, CDR1 is MGHRA and CDR2 is YSYEKL. Germline trimming cut 4 bases from V and 2 bases from J; bases unmatched to any gene: 3. This CDR3 contains 15 residues. The CDR3 sequence is CASSRGTGATDTQYF. Written as DNA, the CDR3 is TGCGCCAGCAGCCGCGGGACAGGGGCCACAGATACGCAGTATTTT.

This clonotype was detected many times. V and J are TRBV7-2 and TRBJ2-7; D call uncertain. The CDR3 has 11 residues. V was clipped by 1 base and J by 6 bases, with 4 bases between them. Germline CDR1 SGHTA, CDR2 FQGNSA. The CDR3 region is CASSLGLEQYF. The CDR3 DNA is TGTGCCAGCAGCTTAGGTCTCGAGCAGTACTTC. Full variable domain (outside the CDR3, taken from reference TRBV7-2 and TRBJ2-7): GAGVSQSPSNKVTEKGKDVELRCDPISGHTALYWYRQSLGQGLEFLIYFQGNSAPDKSGLPSDRFSAERTGGSVSTLTIQRTQQEDSAVYLCASSLGLEQYFGPGTRLTVT.

A few counts support this clonotype. J is TRBJ2-2 and V is TRBV4-3; no clear D. V lost 0 bases and J 6 bases, leaving 11 bases between the germline ends. In germline, CDR1 is LGHNA, CDR2 YSLEER. The CDR3 totals 15 residues. The CDR3 sequence is CASSQDPVPPGELFF. DNA of the CDR3: TGCGCCAGCAGCCAAGATCCAGTGCCCCCCGGGGAGCTGTTTTTT.

This chain links TRBV20-1 with TRBJ2-4, with 13 bases that match TRBD2. With 0 bases clipped from V and 5 bases from J, the junction kept 10 bases outside the gene matches. Germline V gene sequence: CDR1 DFQATT, CDR2 SNEGSKA (reference sequence). The CDR3 covers 18 residues. The CDR3 DNA reads TGCAGTGCTAGAGATGTCAAACTAGCGGGGGGGCGTCAAAACATTCAGTACTTC. This translates into CSARDVKLAGGRQNIQYF.

The V and J genes are TRBV19 and TRBJ1-4; no clear D. The CDR3 is 14 residues long. V lost 5 bases and J 0 bases, leaving 7 bases between the germline ends. CDR1 LNHDA and CDR2 SQIVND come from the germline V gene (reference sequence). CDR3 loop: CASSPPSTNEKLFF. For the CDR3, the DNA is TGTGCCAGTAGTCCCCCCTCAACTAATGAAAAACTGTTTTTT.